The following is a TCR beta chain sequence with its context. Its matching antigen is unknown. This entry belongs to a study of T cell responses to AZD1222 COVID-19 vaccine. Findings and limits, study-wide: CD4 TCRs associated with vaccination spanned spike, dominating at 160-218 and 743-854.

This table comes from immunoSEQ multiplex PCR, and its TCRdb copy is limited to in-frame clones, with some not included. The sample has about 190,000 clones, 85% to 95% seen once. The material was peripheral blood, obtained on day 0 of AZD1222 vaccination. This TCR derives from an adult in good health.

The DNA for the CDR3 is TGTGCCAGTAGTACAAACAGGGGAGGAAACACCATATATTTT. Its protein product is CASSTNRGGNTIYF. The J gene is TRBJ1-3, the V gene TRBV19; 7 bases line up with TRBD1. The CDR3 consists of 14 residues. The V gene's germline CDR1 is LNHDA and CDR2 SQIVND (reference sequence). V lost 4 bases to trimming and J lost 4 bases; unmatched junction nucleotides: 4. The full variable domain, completed using reference TRBV19 and TRBJ1-3, is DGGITQSPKYLFRKEGQNVTLSCEQNLNHDAMYWYRQDPGQGLRLIYYSQIVNDFQKGDIAEGYSVSREKKESFPLTVTSAQKNPTAFYLCASSTNRGGNTIYFGEGSWLTVV.